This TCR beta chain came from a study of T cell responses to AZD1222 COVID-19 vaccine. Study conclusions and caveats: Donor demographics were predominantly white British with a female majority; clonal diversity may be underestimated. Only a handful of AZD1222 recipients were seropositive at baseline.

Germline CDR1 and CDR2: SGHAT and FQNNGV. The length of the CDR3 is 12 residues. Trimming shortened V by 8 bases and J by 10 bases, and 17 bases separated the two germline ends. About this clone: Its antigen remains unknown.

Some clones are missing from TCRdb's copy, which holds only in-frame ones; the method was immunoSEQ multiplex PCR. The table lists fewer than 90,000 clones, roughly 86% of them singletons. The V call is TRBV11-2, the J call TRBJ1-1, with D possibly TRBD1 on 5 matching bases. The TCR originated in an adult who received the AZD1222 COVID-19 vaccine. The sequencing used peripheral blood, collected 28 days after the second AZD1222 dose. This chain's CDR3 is CASAQRAGGAFF. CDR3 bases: TGTGCCAGCGCTCAGAGGGCGGGGGGAGCTTTCTTT.